The present TCR beta chain was sequenced within a study of blood T cells in healthy people across ages. The CDR3 runs 12 residues. Trimming took 6 bases from V and 8 from J, leaving 16 bases between them. The V gene's germline CDR1 is DFQATT and CDR2 SNEGSKA (reference sequence). For the second PCR, which ran for about 7 to 11 cycles, a sample-barcoded 5' primer and a J-beta primer mix were used. One entry per CDR3 protein, called by TCRdb with MiXCR from the 5' RACE reads. The sample lists about 1 million distinct CDR3 sequences, under 30% occurring once. Donor samples were obtained from healthy Caucasian individuals from Russia, aged 6 to 90. For every donor, a draw yielded around 10 milliliters of peripheral blood. These same data were also listed under a study on T cells of mothers and their children. That work states: Not a single persistent microchimeric T cell clone was detected.

The sequenced sample was blood. The TCR comes from a girl aged 2 to 10 in good health. The genes are TRBV20-1 and TRBJ1-2; perhaps TRBD1 as D (5 bases). Here the CDR3 DNA reads TGCAGTGCCCCGGGACGGGGAAGAGGCTACACCTTC. It is translated as CSAPGRGRGYTF.